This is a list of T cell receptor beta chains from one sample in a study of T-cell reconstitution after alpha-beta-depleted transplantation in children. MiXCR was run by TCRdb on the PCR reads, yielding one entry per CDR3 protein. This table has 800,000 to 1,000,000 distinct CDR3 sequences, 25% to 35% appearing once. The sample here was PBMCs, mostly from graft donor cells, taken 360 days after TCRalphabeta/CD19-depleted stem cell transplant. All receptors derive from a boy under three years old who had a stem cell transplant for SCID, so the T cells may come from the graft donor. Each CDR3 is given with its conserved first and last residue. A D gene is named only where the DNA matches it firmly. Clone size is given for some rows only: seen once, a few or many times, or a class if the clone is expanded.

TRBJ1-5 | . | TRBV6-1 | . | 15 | TGTGCCAGGGGCTGCTTCTACAGGGATGATCAGCCCCAGCATTTT | CARGCFYRDDQPQHF
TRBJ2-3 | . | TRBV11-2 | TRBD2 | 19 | TGTGCCAGCAGCTTAGTGGCGGGGACTAGCGTCGGTTCCGCAGATACGCAGTATTTT | CASSLVAGTSVGSADTQYF
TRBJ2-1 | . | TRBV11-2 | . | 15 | TGTGCCAGCAGCTTAGAAGGTTGGTTATACAATGAGCAGTTCTTC | CASSLEGWLYNEQFF
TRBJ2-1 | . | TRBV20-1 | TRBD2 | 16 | TGCAGTGCTAGTCGCGAGCGGGGATTCTCCTACAATGAGCAGTTCTTC | CSASRERGFSYNEQFF
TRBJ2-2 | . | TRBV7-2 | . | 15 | TGTGCCAGCAGCTTAGTGCCGGGAAACACCGGGGAGCTGTTTTTT | CASSLVPGNTGELFF
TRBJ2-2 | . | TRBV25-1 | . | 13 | TGTGCCAGGGGACCTTCTGGGGGCGGGGAGCTGTTTTTT | CARGPSGGGELFF
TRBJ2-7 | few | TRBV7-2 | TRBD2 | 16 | TGTGCCAGCAGCTCGCAGACTAGCGGGGGCGGTTACGAGCAGTACTTC | CASSSQTSGGGYEQYF
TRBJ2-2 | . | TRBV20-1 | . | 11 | TGCAGTGCCTTTGTGACCGGGGAGCTGTTTTTT | CSAFVTGELFF
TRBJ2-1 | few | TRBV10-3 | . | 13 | TGTGCCATCAAGAGACAGGCAGAGGGTGAGCAGTTCTTC | CAIKRQAEGEQFF
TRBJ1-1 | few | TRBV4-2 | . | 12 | TGTGCCAGCAGCCAAGAAAGAGGCGCAGCTTTCTTT | CASSQERGAAFF
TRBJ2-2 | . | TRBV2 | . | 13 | TGTGCCAGCGGTACAGGGATTGCCGGGGAGCTGTTTTTT | CASGTGIAGELFF
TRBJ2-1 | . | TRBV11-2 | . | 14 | TGTGCCAGCAGCTTATTCGGGGGCCTCGATGAGCAGTTCTTC | CASSLFGGLDEQFF
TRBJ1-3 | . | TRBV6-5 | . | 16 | TGTGCCAGCAGCTATTTACCAGTGACGCGTGGAAACACCATATATTTT | CASSYLPVTRGNTIYF
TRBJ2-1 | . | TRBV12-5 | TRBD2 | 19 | TGTGCTAGTGGTTTTGACCCGACTAGCGGGGGGGCCGTCTACAATGAGCAGTTCTTC | CASGFDPTSGGAVYNEQFF
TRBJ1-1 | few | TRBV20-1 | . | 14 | TGCAGTGCTAGAGTAAGGGCTCTGAACACTGAAGCTTTCTTT | CSARVRALNTEAFF
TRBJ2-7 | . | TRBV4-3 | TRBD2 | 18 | TGCGCCAGCAGCCAAGATTGGGAACCGGGACTAGTATTTTACGAGCAGTACTTC | CASSQDWEPGLVFYEQYF
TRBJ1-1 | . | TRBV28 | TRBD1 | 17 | TGTGCCAGCAGTTTCCAGGGGGCGCATTTAAGGGTCACTGAAGCTTTCTTT | CASSFQGAHLRVTEAFF
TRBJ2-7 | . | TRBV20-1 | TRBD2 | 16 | TGCAGTGCTAGACCCTCTAGCGGGGGGGAATCCTACGAGCAGTACTTC | CSARPSSGGESYEQYF
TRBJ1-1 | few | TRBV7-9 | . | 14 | TGTGCCAGCAGCTTACAAGGACAGATCACTGAAGCTTTCTTT | CASSLQGQITEAFF
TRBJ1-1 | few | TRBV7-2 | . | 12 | TGTGCCAGCAGCTTAGTGGGGCTAGGGGCTTTCTTT | CASSLVGLGAFF
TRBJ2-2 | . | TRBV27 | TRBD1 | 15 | TGTGCCAGCAGTTCCCCAGGGGACAGCACCGGGGAGCTGTTTTTT | CASSSPGDSTGELFF
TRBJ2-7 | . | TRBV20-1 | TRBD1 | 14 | TGCAGTGCTAGAGGACAGGGGAGAGACTACGAGCAGTACTTC | CSARGQGRDYEQYF
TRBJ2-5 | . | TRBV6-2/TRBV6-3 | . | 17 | TGTGCCAGCAGTTACCCGACAACTTCAGTGCGACAAGAGACCCAGTACTTC | CASSYPTTSVRQETQYF
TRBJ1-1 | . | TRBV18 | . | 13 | TGTGCCAGCTCACCACTTATACGGACTGAAGCTTTCTTT | CASSPLIRTEAFF